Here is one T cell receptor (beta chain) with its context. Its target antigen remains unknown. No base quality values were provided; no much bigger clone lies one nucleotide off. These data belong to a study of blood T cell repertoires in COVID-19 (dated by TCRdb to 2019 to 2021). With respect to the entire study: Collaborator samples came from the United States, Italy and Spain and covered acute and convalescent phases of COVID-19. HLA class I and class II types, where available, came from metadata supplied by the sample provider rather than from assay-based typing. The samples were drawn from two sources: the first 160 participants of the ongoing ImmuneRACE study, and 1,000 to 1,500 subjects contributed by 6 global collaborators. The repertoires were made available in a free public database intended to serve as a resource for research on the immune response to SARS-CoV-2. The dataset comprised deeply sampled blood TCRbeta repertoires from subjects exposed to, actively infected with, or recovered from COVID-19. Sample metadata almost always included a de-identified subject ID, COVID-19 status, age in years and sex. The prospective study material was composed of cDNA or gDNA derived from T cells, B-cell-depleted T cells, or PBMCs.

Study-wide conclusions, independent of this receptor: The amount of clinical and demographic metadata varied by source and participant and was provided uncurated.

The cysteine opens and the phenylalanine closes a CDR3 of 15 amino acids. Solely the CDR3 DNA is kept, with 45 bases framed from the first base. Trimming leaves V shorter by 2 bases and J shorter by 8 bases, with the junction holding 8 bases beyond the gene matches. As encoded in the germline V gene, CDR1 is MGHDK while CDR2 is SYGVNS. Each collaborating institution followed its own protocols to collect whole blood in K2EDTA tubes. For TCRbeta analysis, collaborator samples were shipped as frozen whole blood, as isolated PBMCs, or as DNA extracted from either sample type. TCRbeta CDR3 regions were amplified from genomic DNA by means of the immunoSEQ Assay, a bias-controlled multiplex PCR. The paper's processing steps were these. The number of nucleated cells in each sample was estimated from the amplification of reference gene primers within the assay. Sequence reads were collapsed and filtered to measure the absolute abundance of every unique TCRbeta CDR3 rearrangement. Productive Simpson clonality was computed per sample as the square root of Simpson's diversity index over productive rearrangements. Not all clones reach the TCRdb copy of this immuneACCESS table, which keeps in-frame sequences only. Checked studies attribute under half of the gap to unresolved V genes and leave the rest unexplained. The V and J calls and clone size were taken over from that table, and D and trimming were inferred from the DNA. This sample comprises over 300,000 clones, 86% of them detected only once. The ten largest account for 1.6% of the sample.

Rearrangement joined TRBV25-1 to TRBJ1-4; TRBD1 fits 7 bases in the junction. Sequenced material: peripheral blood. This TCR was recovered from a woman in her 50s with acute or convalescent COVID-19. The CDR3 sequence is CASSETTGAGEKLFF. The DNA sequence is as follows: TGTGCCAGCAGTGAAACCACAGGGGCCGGGGAAAAACTGTTTTTT.